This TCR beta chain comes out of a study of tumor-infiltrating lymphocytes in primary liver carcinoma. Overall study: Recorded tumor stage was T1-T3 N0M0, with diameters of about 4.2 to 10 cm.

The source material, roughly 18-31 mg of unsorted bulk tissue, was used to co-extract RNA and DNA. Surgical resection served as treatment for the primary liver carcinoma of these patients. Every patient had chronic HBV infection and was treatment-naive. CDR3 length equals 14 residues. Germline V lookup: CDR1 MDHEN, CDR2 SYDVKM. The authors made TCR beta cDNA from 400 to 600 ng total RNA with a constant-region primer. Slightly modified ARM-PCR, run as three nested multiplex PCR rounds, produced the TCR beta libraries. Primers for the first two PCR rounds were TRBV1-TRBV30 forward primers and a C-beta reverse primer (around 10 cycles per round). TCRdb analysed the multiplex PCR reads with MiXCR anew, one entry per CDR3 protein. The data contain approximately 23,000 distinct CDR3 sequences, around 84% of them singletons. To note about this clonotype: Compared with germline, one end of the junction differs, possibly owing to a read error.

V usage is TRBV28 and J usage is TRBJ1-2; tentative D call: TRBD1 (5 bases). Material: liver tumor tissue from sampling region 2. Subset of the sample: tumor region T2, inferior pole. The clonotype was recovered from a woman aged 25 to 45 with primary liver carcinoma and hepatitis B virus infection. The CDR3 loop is CATTFLGTWDGYTF. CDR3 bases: TGTGCCACCACCTTTCTGGGGACCTGGGATGGCTACACGTTC.